This section outlines one T cell receptor beta chain sequence together with its context. This table comes from immunoSEQ multiplex PCR, and its TCRdb copy is limited to in-frame clones, with some not included. Here the sample spans about 210,000 clones, roughly four fifths being singletons. These data originate in a study of blood T cell repertoires in COVID-19. The receptor was derived from a woman aged 40 to 49 with acute or convalescent COVID-19. The sequenced sample consisted of peripheral blood.

The CDR3 region has the DNA TGTGCCAGTATCACCTACCAGGGGTACACTGAAGCTTTCTTT. This encodes CASITYQGYTEAFF. This chain links TRBV19 with TRBJ1-1, with D perhaps TRBD1 (6 bases). The CDR3 is made up of 14 amino acids. V lost 7 bases to trimming and J lost 3 bases, with 15 bases between them. Germline CDR1 reads LNHDA; CDR2 reads SQIVND (reference sequence).